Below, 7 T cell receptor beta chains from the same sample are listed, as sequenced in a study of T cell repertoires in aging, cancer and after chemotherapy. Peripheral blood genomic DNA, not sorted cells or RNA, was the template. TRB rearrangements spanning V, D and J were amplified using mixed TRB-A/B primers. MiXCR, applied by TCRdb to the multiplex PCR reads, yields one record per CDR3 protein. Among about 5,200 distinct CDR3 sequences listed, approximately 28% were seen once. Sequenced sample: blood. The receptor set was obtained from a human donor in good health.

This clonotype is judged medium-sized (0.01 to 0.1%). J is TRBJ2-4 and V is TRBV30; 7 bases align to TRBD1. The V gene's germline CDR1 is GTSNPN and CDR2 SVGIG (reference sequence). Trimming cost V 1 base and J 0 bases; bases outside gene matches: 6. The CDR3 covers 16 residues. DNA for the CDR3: TGTGCCTGGAGTGGACAGGGCCCTCCAGCCAAAAACATTCAGTACTTC. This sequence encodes CAWSGQGPPAKNIQYF.

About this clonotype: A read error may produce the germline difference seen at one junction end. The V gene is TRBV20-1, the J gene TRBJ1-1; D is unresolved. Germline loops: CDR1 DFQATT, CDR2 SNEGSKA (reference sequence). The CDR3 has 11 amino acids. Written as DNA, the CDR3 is TGCAGTGCCAGAGGGCGGGAGGAAGCTTTCTTT. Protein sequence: CSARGREEAFF.

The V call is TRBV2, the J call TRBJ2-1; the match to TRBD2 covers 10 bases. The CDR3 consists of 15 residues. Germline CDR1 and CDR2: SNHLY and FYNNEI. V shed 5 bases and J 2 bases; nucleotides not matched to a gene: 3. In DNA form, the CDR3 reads TGTGCCAGCAGTTCTAGCGGGGGAGCCTACAATGAGCAGTTCTTC. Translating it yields CASSSSGGAYNEQFF.

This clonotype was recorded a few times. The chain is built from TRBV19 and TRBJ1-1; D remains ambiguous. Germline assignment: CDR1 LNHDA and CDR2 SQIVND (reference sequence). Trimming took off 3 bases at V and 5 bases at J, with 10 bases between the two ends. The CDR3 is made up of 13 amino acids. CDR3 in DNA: TGTGCCAGTAGTATTCCCCCGGGGACTGAAGCTTTCTTT. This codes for CASSIPPGTEAFF.

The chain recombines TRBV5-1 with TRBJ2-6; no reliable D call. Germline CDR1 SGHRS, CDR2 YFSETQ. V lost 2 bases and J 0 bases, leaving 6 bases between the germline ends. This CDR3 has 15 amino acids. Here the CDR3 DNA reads TGCGCCAGCAGCTTTCTCGGCTCTGGGGCCAACGTCCTGACTTTC. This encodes CASSFLGSGANVLTF.

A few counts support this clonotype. In nucleotides, the CDR3 is TGTGCCAGTAGTTCGGGGGCGCGAAACACTGAAGCTTTCTTT. Translation: CASSSGARNTEAFF. The rearrangement links TRBV19 to TRBJ1-1, with D perhaps TRBD1 (6 bases). The V and J ends lost 5 bases and 2 bases respectively, with 12 bases between them. Germline loops: CDR1 LNHDA, CDR2 SQIVND (reference sequence). CDR3 size: 14 residues.

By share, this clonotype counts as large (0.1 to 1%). DNA for the CDR3: TGCAGCGTTGACAACTCTGGGGCCAACGTCCTGACTTTC. This sequence encodes CSVDNSGANVLTF. This sequence joins TRBV29-1 and TRBJ2-6; D call uncertain. The CDR3 is 13 amino acids. CDR1 is SQVTM, CDR2 ANQGSEA, per germline. Trimming removed 3 bases at V and 0 bases at J, with 3 bases between.